These 9 T cell receptor beta chains were all obtained from the same sample, sequenced in a study of T cells after yellow fever vaccination. Each CDR3 protein gets one entry after TCRdb re-called the 5' RACE reads with MiXCR. The table records under 550,000 distinct CDR3 sequences, roughly 22% of them present only once. The sample in question was PBMCs, obtained roughly 20 days after the first yellow fever vaccination. The receptors stem from a man between 18 and 35 years old who received the YFV17D yellow fever vaccine.

This clonotype showed up just a few times. The rearrangement uses TRBV6-2 or TRBV6-3 and TRBJ2-5; perhaps TRBD1 as D (6 bases). CDR3 length equals 17 residues. The germline gives CDR1 MNHEY, CDR2 SVGEGT. Trimming took off 2 bases at V and 0 bases at J, with 16 bases between the two ends. The CDR3 nucleotides read TGTGCCAGCAGTTACCCCACAGGGATTAGGTACCAAGAGACCCAGTACTTC. Amino acids: CASSYPTGIRYQETQYF.

This chain links TRBV5-1 with TRBJ2-1; no clear D gene. From germline, CDR1 is SGHRS and CDR2 YFSETQ. V shed 0 bases and J shed 3 bases, with 10 bases lying between them. This CDR3 region has 15 residues. The CDR3, as DNA: TGCGCCAGCAGCTTGGCGTCATACCGCTACAATGAGCAGTTCTTC. Its protein is CASSLASYRYNEQFF.

A few counts support this clonotype. This rearrangement joins TRBV5-1 to TRBJ2-7; 11 nucleotides align to TRBD1. The CDR3 contains 14 residues. Germline assignment: CDR1 SGHRS and CDR2 YFSETQ. With V trimmed by 4 bases and J by 4 bases, 4 bases remained unmatched. DNA for the CDR3: TGCGCCAGCAGCCCGGGACAGGGGGTGTACGAGCAGTACGTC. Translation gives CASSPGQGVYEQYV.

This sequence joins TRBV4-3 and TRBJ2-5; D is ambiguous. Germline CDR1 LGHNA, CDR2 YSLEER. The CDR3 has 15 residues. Trimming pared 0 bases from V and 2 bases from J, leaving 10 bases between. CDR3 in DNA: TGCGCCAGCAGCCAAGATCTACGGCCTCAAGAGACCCAGTACTTC. It codes for CASSQDLRPQETQYF.

The CDR3 protein is CASRELAGGPNEQFF. The CDR3 nucleotides read TGTGCCAGCAGGGAACTAGCGGGGGGGCCCAATGAGCAGTTCTTC. The gene calls are TRBV12-3 or TRBV12-4 and TRBJ2-1, with 13 bases aligning to TRBD2. The CDR3 runs to 15 residues. V trimming: 6 bases; J trimming: 6 bases; junction bases outside the gene matches: 5.

The sample holds a few counts of this clonotype. The chain employs TRBV12-3 or TRBV12-4 and TRBJ2-1, with TRBD2 identical over 8 bases. J lost 7 bases, V lost 5 bases, and 10 bases had no gene match. The CDR3 runs 15 residues. DNA for the CDR3: TGTGCCAGCAGTACTACGGGACTAGAGATAAATGAGCAGTTCTTC. It translates to CASSTTGLEINEQFF.

This clonotype occurred a few times. The chain combines TRBV6-2 or TRBV6-3 with TRBJ1-5; no definite D call. V gave up 7 bases and J gave up 3 bases, with 10 bases separating them. The CDR3 totals 13 residues. The germline gives CDR1 MNHEY, CDR2 SVGEGT. The CDR3 sequence is CASIGGFNQPQHF. DNA for the CDR3: TGTGCCAGCATTGGTGGCTTCAATCAGCCCCAGCATTTT.

This clonotype was observed a handful of times. This chain connects TRBV11-2 to TRBJ1-2; 12 bases match TRBD1. The CDR3 length is 15 residues. The ends lost 4 bases at V and 6 bases at J; junction bases unmatched: 6. Germline loops: CDR1 SGHAT, CDR2 FQNNGV. DNA for the CDR3: TGTGCCAGCAGCTATGGGACAGGGGGCACCGATGGCTACACCTTC. It yields the protein CASSYGTGGTDGYTF. Filled out from reference TRBV11-2 and TRBJ1-2, the complete variable domain reads EAGVAQSPRYKIIEKRQSVAFWCNPISGHATLYWYQQILGQGPKLLIQFQNNGVVDDSQLPKDRFSAERLKGVDSTLKIQPAKLEDSAVYLCASSYGTGGTDGYTFGSGTRLTVV.

Only a few counts were recorded for this clonotype. As DNA, the CDR3 is TGTGCCAGCAGCTTAGGCAGCGGGGGGGGCAATGAGCAGTTCTTC. Translation: CASSLGSGGGNEQFF. V and J are TRBV7-2 and TRBJ2-1, with 10 bases fitting TRBD2. After removal of 1 base from V and 6 bases from J, the junction contained 3 bases not matched to a gene. This CDR3 contains 15 residues. Germline assignment: CDR1 SGHTA and CDR2 FQGNSA.